Here is one T cell receptor beta chain with its context. What it binds is unknown. This entry is derived from a study of T cell repertoires in cytomegalovirus infection. Study details: It was the public TCR beta signatures that indicated both CMV infection and matching HLA type.

A single record per CDR3 protein comes from TCRdb applying MiXCR to the reads. The table records hundreds of thousands of distinct CDR3 sequences, about 31% of them present only once. Findings and limits, study-wide: The response measured ex vivo was dominated by TCR beta clonotypes (HLA-C-restricted and CMV-specific).

Germline V gene data show CDR1 as SQVTM and CDR2 as ANQGSEA. The CDR3 covers 14 residues. Trimming stripped 3 bases from V and 8 bases from J, with 17 bases between. The TCR comes from a human donor in good health (CMV status not recorded). Some clones in this sample may be carry-over from other donors' samples. The genes are TRBV29-1 and TRBJ2-1; D is undetermined. Here the sequenced sample was cultured CD8+ T cells from PBMCs, taken from culture after CMV antigen stimulation. CDR3 residues: CSVDSLGPFDEQFF. The CDR3 nucleotides read TGCAGCGTTGATTCACTTGGACCGTTCGATGAGCAGTTCTTC.